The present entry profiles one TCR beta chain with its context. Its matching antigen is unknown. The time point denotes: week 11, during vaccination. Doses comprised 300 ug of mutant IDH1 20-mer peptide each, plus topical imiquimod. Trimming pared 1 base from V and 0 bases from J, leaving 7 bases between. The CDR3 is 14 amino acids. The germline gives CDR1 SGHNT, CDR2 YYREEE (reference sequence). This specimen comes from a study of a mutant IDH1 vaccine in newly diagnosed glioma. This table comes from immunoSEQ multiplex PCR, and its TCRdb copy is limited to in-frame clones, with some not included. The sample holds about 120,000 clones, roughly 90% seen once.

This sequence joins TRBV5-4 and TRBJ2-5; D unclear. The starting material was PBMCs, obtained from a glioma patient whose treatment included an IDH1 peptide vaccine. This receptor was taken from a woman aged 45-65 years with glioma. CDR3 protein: CASSLRLNQETQYF. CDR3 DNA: TGTGCCAGCAGCTTGCGGCTTAACCAAGAGACCCAGTACTTC. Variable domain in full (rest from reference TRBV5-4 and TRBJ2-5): ETGVTQSPTHLIKTRGQQVTLRCSSQSGHNTVSWYQQALGQGPQFIFQYYREEENGRGNFPPRFSGLQFPNYSSELNVNALELDDSALYLCASSLRLNQETQYFGPGTRLLVL.